The entry that follows covers one T cell receptor (beta chain) sequence. Its specificity is unknown. The data were obtained in a study of T cell responses to AZD1222 COVID-19 vaccine. Overall study findings and caveats: The breadth and depth of Spike-specific TCRs increased once two AZD1222 doses had been given.

Sequencing used immunoSEQ multiplex PCR; TCRdb keeps in-frame clones, though not all of them. This sample carries 95,000 to 150,000 clones, more than 75% of them seen once, and the ten largest clones take approximately 1.3%. V lost 0 bases and J lost 0, with 5 bases in between. The CDR3 has 14 amino acids. The germline gives CDR1 LNHNV, CDR2 YYDKDF (reference sequence). The genes are TRBV15 and TRBJ1-1; D is uncertain. The source material was peripheral blood, sampled on day 0 of AZD1222 vaccination. This receptor was obtained from an adult in good health. The CDR3 here is CATSRDRLNTEAFF. CDR3 in DNA: TGTGCCACCAGCAGAGATCGCCTGAACACTGAAGCTTTCTTT.